Listed here are 27 T cell receptor beta chains from one sample, sequenced in a study of T cell responses to AZD1222 COVID-19 vaccine. Sequencing used immunoSEQ multiplex PCR; TCRdb keeps in-frame clones, though not all of them. The sample carries about 120,000 clones, just under 95% recorded once. The specimen comprised peripheral blood, sampled on day 0 of AZD1222 vaccination. The origin of the receptors is an adult in good health.

This clone was seen more than once but under ten times. The chain links TRBV5-1 to TRBJ1-1; the D is unclear. Germline V gene lookup returns CDR1 SGHRS and CDR2 YFSETQ. CDR3 length equals 13 residues. V gave up 0 bases and J gave up 2 bases, with 5 bases separating them. The CDR3 nucleotides read TGCGCCAGCAGCTTGGGAGATAACACTGAAGCTTTCTTT. The encoded protein is CASSLGDNTEAFF.

The genes are TRBV4-1 and TRBJ1-2; D gene ambiguous. V was clipped by 4 bases and J by 11 bases, with 23 bases between them. Germline V gene lookup returns CDR1 MGHRA and CDR2 YSYEKL. This CDR3 has 15 amino acids. This CDR3 reads CASSLEPRKLGRYTF. The CDR3 DNA follows: TGCGCCAGCAGCCTGGAACCGCGGAAACTCGGGCGGTACACCTTC.

The chain couples TRBV5-1 to TRBJ2-1, with a weak D call TRBD1 (6 bases). This CDR3 is 16 amino acids long. V gave up 5 bases and J gave up 4 bases, with 19 bases separating them. Germline-derived CDR1 and CDR2 are SGHRS and YFSETQ. The CDR3 DNA sequence: TGCGCCAGCAGAAGGGCCGGTGGGACACAGTACAATGAGCAGTTCTTC. This translates into CASRRAGGTQYNEQFF. The variable domain in full, completed from reference TRBV5-1 and TRBJ2-1, reads KAGVTQTPRYLIKTRGQQVTLSCSPISGHRSVSWYQQTPGQGLQFLFEYFSETQRNKGNFPGRFSGRQFSNSRSEMNVSTLELGDSALYLCASRRAGGTQYNEQFFGPGTRLTVL.

The genes are TRBV20-1 and TRBJ1-5; no clear D gene. The CDR3 has 11 residues. Germline V lookup: CDR1 DFQATT, CDR2 SNEGSKA (reference sequence). Trimming pared 3 bases from V and 7 bases from J, leaving 7 bases between. CDR3 sequence reads: CSASSDQPQHF. The CDR3 region has the DNA TGCAGTGCTAGCAGTGACCAGCCCCAGCATTTT.

This chain links TRBV24-1 with TRBJ2-3; unclear D gene. V was trimmed by 2 bases and J by 0 bases, leaving 8 bases between them. Germline loops: CDR1 KGHDR, CDR2 SFDVKD. The CDR3 covers 15 residues. CDR3 region: CATSDSSVSTDTQYF. The CDR3 DNA is TGTGCCACCAGTGATTCCTCGGTTAGCACAGATACGCAGTATTTT.

This clone has just one count. CDR3 residues: CASITGTSVLLAKNIQYF. In DNA form, the CDR3 reads TGTGCCAGTATCACCGGGACTAGCGTTCTCTTAGCCAAAAACATTCAGTACTTC. V is TRBV19 and J is TRBJ2-4, with 10 bases aligning to TRBD2. Germline V CDR1 and CDR2: LNHDA, SQIVND (reference sequence). The CDR3 consists of 18 residues. Trimming at V came to 7 bases and at J to 0 bases, leaving 12 bases not matched to a gene.

This chain joins TRBV27 and TRBJ2-1; tentative D call: TRBD2 (6 bases). V was shortened by 5 bases and J by 6 bases, with 11 bases between the two germline ends. The CDR3 is 13 residues long. Germline lookup yields CDR1 MNHEY and CDR2 SMNVEV (reference sequence). The CDR3 DNA reads as TGTGCCAGCAGTACCGGGAGCCTCAATGAGCAGTTCTTC. Translated: CASSTGSLNEQFF.

This sequence joins TRBV30 and TRBJ1-5; tentative D call: TRBD1 (6 bases). This CDR3 has 17 residues. CDR1 and CDR2 from the germline V gene are GTSNPN and SVGIG (reference sequence). V lost 1 base and J 3 bases, leaving 19 bases between the germline ends. The CDR3 DNA sequence: TGTGCCTGGAGTGGATCTTGGGGGCGAGACCTCAATCAGCCCCAGCATTTT. Translating it yields CAWSGSWGRDLNQPQHF.

This clone has only one observation. The J gene is TRBJ1-2, the V gene TRBV27; D remains ambiguous. V lost 2 bases to trimming and J lost 3 bases, with 10 bases between them. This CDR3 comprises 14 residues. Germline V gives CDR1 MNHEY, CDR2 SMNVEV (reference sequence). CDR3 nucleotides: TGTGCCAGCAGTTTAGAGGCAGGCCACTATGGCTACACCTTC. It specifies CASSLEAGHYGYTF.

The chain combines TRBV3-1 (or the pseudogene TRBV3-2) with TRBJ2-2; the D is unclear. Trimming removed 3 bases from V and 4 bases from J, with 3 bases in between. The CDR3 covers 12 residues. Germline CDR1 is LGHDT and CDR2 is YNNKEL (reference sequence). The CDR3 loop is CASSHFTGELFF. The CDR3 nucleotides are TGTGCCAGCAGCCATTTCACCGGGGAGCTGTTTTTT.

The chain recombines TRBV15 with TRBJ2-7, with 7 nucleotides matching TRBD1. The CDR3 contains 16 residues. J lost 3 bases, V lost 1 base, and 9 bases had no gene match. CDR1 and CDR2 (germline): LNHNV, YYDKDF (reference sequence). The CDR3 DNA follows: TGTGCCACCAGCAGAGGAAGCCGGGACAGTGTCTACGAGCAGTACTTC. Its translation is CATSRGSRDSVYEQYF.

The gene calls are TRBV6-1 and TRBJ2-7; D ambiguous. The CDR3 spans 15 residues. In germline, CDR1 is MNHNS, CDR2 SASEGT. Trimming removed 5 bases from V and 0 bases from J, with 14 bases in between. The DNA for the CDR3 is TGTGCCAGCAGTCCGCAGACATCTCGCTCCTACGAGCAGTACTTC. Encoded protein: CASSPQTSRSYEQYF.

The chain carries TRBV9 and TRBJ1-3; D is unclear. Germline loops: CDR1 SGDLS, CDR2 YYNGEE. Trimming took 2 bases from V and 2 from J, leaving 5 bases between them. The CDR3 runs to 13 residues. The CDR3 sequence is CASSVPAGNTIYF. The CDR3 DNA sequence: TGTGCCAGCAGCGTTCCCGCTGGAAACACCATATATTTT.

This clone was seen only once. V is TRBV3-1 (or the pseudogene TRBV3-2) and J is TRBJ2-3, with a tentative D call TRBD2 (6 bases). V was pared by 4 bases and J by 3 bases, with 20 bases between. Germline CDR1 reads LGHDT; CDR2 reads YNNKEL (reference sequence). The CDR3 length is 17 residues. The CDR3 sequence: CASSPSYVGSKTDTQYF. DNA for the CDR3: TGTGCCAGCAGCCCGAGTTACGTCGGGAGTAAAACAGATACGCAGTATTTT.

The chain joins TRBV3-1 (or the pseudogene TRBV3-2) to TRBJ2-7; TRBD2 matches 10 bases. CDR1 is LGHDT, CDR2 YNNKEL, per germline (reference sequence). V shed 5 bases and J 4 bases; nucleotides not matched to a gene: 8. The CDR3 spans 15 residues. DNA for the CDR3: TGTGCCAGCAGCGTACCCGGACTAGCGGTATACGAGCAGTACTTC. This codes for CASSVPGLAVYEQYF.

This chain connects TRBV11-2 to TRBJ1-2, with 9 bases matching TRBD1. Looked up from germline, CDR1 is SGHAT and CDR2 is FQNNGV. The CDR3 extends over 15 amino acids. With 5 bases clipped from V and 5 bases from J, the junction kept 9 bases outside the gene matches. CDR3 in amino acids: CASSLRTGEDYGYTF. The CDR3 DNA reads TGTGCCAGCAGCCTCAGGACAGGGGAGGATTATGGCTACACCTTC. The variable domain in full, completed from reference TRBV11-2 and TRBJ1-2, reads EAGVAQSPRYKIIEKRQSVAFWCNPISGHATLYWYQQILGQGPKLLIQFQNNGVVDDSQLPKDRFSAERLKGVDSTLKIQPAKLEDSAVYLCASSLRTGEDYGYTFGSGTRLTVV.

The chain combines TRBV19 with TRBJ1-2; D ambiguous. V lost 5 bases and J lost 8, with 15 bases in between. Per germline, CDR1 LNHDA and CDR2 SQIVND (reference sequence). This CDR3 has 13 amino acids. CDR3 bases: TGTGCCAGTAGTTCTTGGGCGTCTGGAGGCTACACCTTC. It translates to CASSSWASGGYTF. The full variable domain, in which reference TRBV19 and TRBJ1-2 provide the parts outside the CDR3, is DGGITQSPKYLFRKEGQNVTLSCEQNLNHDAMYWYRQDPGQGLRLIYYSQIVNDFQKGDIAEGYSVSREKKESFPLTVTSAQKNPTAFYLCASSSWASGGYTFGSGTRLTVV.

V and J are TRBV5-4 and TRBJ1-4; perhaps TRBD1 as D (5 bases). The CDR3 runs 17 residues. Germline-derived CDR1 and CDR2 are SGHNT and YYREEE (reference sequence). V lost 4 bases and J lost 5, with 21 bases in between. The CDR3 spells CASSLGGRGRTNEKLFF. In DNA form, the CDR3 reads TGTGCCAGCAGCCTGGGGGGTAGAGGACGGACGAATGAAAAACTGTTTTTT.

This sequence joins TRBV29-1 and TRBJ1-4; D is undetermined. The CDR3 is 13 residues long. V gave up 2 bases and J gave up 4 bases, with 8 bases separating them. Germline-derived CDR1 and CDR2 are SQVTM and ANQGSEA. The CDR3 sequence is CSVELQSNEKLFF. The DNA for the CDR3 is TGCAGCGTTGAACTACAGAGTAATGAAAAACTGTTTTTT.

As DNA, the CDR3 is TGTGCCAGCAGCCAAAGACAGGGAATGAATCAGCCCCAGCATTTT. It translates to CASSQRQGMNQPQHF. The genes are TRBV6-5 and TRBJ1-5; 7 bases align to TRBD1. Germline trimming cut 6 bases from V and 4 bases from J; bases unmatched to any gene: 9. The germline V gene has CDR1 MNHEY and CDR2 SVGAGI. This CDR3 region has 15 residues.

The chain joins TRBV30 to TRBJ2-3; the D gene is possibly TRBD1 (6 bases). CDR1 and CDR2 (germline): GTSNPN, SVGIG (reference sequence). The germline V and J ends were trimmed by 2 bases and 2 bases, with 11 bases remaining between them. The length of the CDR3 is 14 residues. The CDR3, as DNA: TGTGCCTGGAGTATAGGGACACTCACAGATACGCAGTATTTT. Translated, it gives CAWSIGTLTDTQYF.

The gene calls are TRBV10-3 and TRBJ2-1; 8 bases line up with TRBD2. The CDR3 extends over 17 amino acids. Trimming took 6 bases from V and 3 from J; bases not matched to a gene: 13. Germline values: CDR1 ENHRY, CDR2 SYGVKD. The CDR3 spells CAIRKSVAGSGYNEQFF. The CDR3, as DNA: TGTGCCATCAGAAAATCGGTAGCGGGATCTGGCTACAATGAGCAGTTCTTC.

V usage is TRBV28 and J usage is TRBJ1-3; the D is unclear. Germline loops: CDR1 MDHEN, CDR2 SYDVKM. The CDR3 is 17 amino acids. The V and J ends lost 6 bases and 0 bases respectively, with 18 bases between them. The CDR3 bases are TGTGCCAGCAGCTACGCATACCTGGCGGTCTCTGGAAACACCATATATTTT. This codes for CASSYAYLAVSGNTIYF.

The chain combines TRBV30 with TRBJ2-7; D unresolved. CDR1 and CDR2 from the germline V gene are GTSNPN and SVGIG (reference sequence). The germline V and J ends were trimmed by 0 bases and 0 bases, with 9 bases remaining between them. The length of the CDR3 is 14 residues. Here the CDR3 reads CAWSVSGVSYEQYF. The CDR3 nucleotides are TGTGCCTGGAGTGTAAGTGGAGTCTCCTACGAGCAGTACTTC.

This chain links TRBV18 with TRBJ2-7; 11 positions agree with TRBD1. From germline, CDR1 is KGHSH and CDR2 LQKENI. Trimming at V came to 3 bases and at J to 1 base, leaving 5 bases not matched to a gene. The CDR3 is 16 residues long. CDR3: CASSPWGTGGSYEQYF. The CDR3 DNA is TGTGCCAGCTCACCCTGGGGGACAGGGGGGTCCTACGAGCAGTACTTC.

The chain joins TRBV19 to TRBJ2-7, with D unresolved. The CDR3 has 15 amino acids. V lost 2 bases and J 4 bases, leaving 15 bases between the germline ends. Germline CDR1 reads LNHDA; CDR2 reads SQIVND (reference sequence). Written as DNA, the CDR3 is TGTGCCAGTAGTATAACGGTTCAAAGAGGTTACGAGCAGTACTTC. It yields the protein CASSITVQRGYEQYF.

The CDR3 DNA reads as TGTGCCAGCAGCCAAGATTCTTTGCAAACAGGGAACTCCTACGAGCAGTACTTC. This codes for CASSQDSLQTGNSYEQYF. The V and J genes are TRBV4-2 and TRBJ2-7; tentative D call: TRBD1 (6 bases). Trimming pared 0 bases from V and 0 bases from J, leaving 18 bases between. The CDR3 extends over 18 amino acids. Germline CDR1 is LGHNA and CDR2 is YNFKEQ.